This TCR beta chain emerged from a study of blood T cells in healthy people across ages. Whole-study findings and limits: Conclusively comparing naive with antigen-experienced cells was impossible with unsorted PBMCs.

Germline V gives CDR1 LGHNA, CDR2 YSLEER. The V end was cut by 0 bases, the J end by 6 bases, with 12 bases between. This CDR3 region has 14 residues. Using a J-beta primer mix together with a sample-barcoded 5' primer, a second PCR was run for about 7 to 12 cycles. Every cDNA was tagged by a template-switch adaptor with 12 random nucleotides. All samples yielded 2.5 million or more CDR3-containing paired-end reads. TCRdb ran MiXCR on the 5' RACE reads and lists one entry per CDR3 protein. This repertoire shows about 810,000 distinct CDR3 sequences, roughly 40% found once; its top ten account for roughly 13%. This clonotype was seen repeatedly, ten times or more. Its specificity is not known.

The clonotype comes from a man younger than 30 in good health. This chain joins TRBV4-3 and TRBJ2-7, with a possible D match to TRBD1 (5 bases). The material sequenced was blood. CDR3 residues: CASSQDFRVGEQYF. CDR3 nucleotides: TGCGCCAGCAGCCAAGATTTCAGGGTCGGCGAGCAGTACTTC.